The T cell receptor beta chain described here comes from a study of cytomegalovirus exposure and HLA in healthy donors. Findings and limits, study-wide: CMV antigen specificity was confirmed in vitro for a few CMV-associated chains. Some TCR beta chains (approximately 180 of them) were listed as cytomegalovirus-associated.

The CDR3 runs 14 residues. With 60 Vbeta and 13 Jbeta primers, the PCR was carried out. Generated by immunoSEQ multiplex PCR, the TCRdb table keeps only in-frame clones and is missing some. Of about 70,000 clones listed, roughly 70% were seen once; the top ten hold approximately 10%. Concerning this clone itself: What it recognizes is unknown.

The source of this sequence is a woman in her thirties in good health and CMV-seronegative. Sequencing was carried out using PBMCs. The J gene is TRBJ1-1, the V gene TRBV21-1; TRBD1 is the table's D call, not checked against the DNA. TRBV21-1 is listed as a pseudogene. CDR3 nucleotides: TGTGCCAGCAGCAAGTCCGACAGTAAAACTGAAGCTTTCTTT. It is translated as CASSKSDSKTEAFF.